This record looks at one T cell receptor (beta chain) sequence and its context. Its cognate antigen has yet to be identified. Per-base quality was not reported, and no clone a single base away is much larger than it. The immunoSEQ Assay, a bias-controlled multiplex PCR, was used to amplify TCRbeta CDR3 regions from genomic DNA. Turning to the authors' computational methods: Nucleated cell counts per sample were estimated from amplification of reference gene primers within the assay. To quantify the absolute abundance of each unique TCRbeta CDR3 rearrangement, sequence reads were collapsed and filtered. For each sample, productive Simpson clonality was calculated as the square root of Simpson's diversity index across productive rearrangements. Not all clones reach the TCRdb copy of this immuneACCESS table, which keeps in-frame sequences only. Checked studies attribute under half of the gap to unresolved V genes and leave the rest unexplained. The V and J calls and clone size are taken from that table; D and trimming were inferred from the DNA. Recorded for this sample are 150,000 to 200,000 clones; 86% of them occurred a single time. Together, the top ten hold 0.99% of the sample.

The data stem from a study of blood T cell repertoires in COVID-19 (dated by TCRdb to the early 2020s). For the study in its entirety: Collaborator samples came from the United States, Italy and Spain and covered acute and convalescent phases of COVID-19. The material from the prospective study consisted of cDNA or gDNA derived from T cells, B-cell-depleted T cells, or PBMCs. Subjects who had been exposed to COVID-19, were actively infected with it, or had recovered from it provided the deeply sampled blood TCRbeta repertoires that made up the dataset. The repertoires were released in a freely available public database meant as a resource for research on the immune response to SARS-CoV-2. Samples came from the ongoing ImmuneRACE study (first 160 participants) plus 1,254 subjects from 6 global collaborators. The sample metadata nearly always contained a de-identified subject ID, COVID-19 status, age in years and sex. Where HLA class I and class II types were available, the types were taken from metadata supplied by the sample provider, not from assay-based typing. What the authors observed across the whole study: The amount of clinical and demographic metadata varied by source and participant and was provided uncurated.

Taken from the germline V gene, the CDR1 and CDR2 loops are MGHRA and YSYEKL. Taken from cysteine to phenylalanine, the CDR3 has 13 residues. The only DNA kept is the CDR3, 39 bases in frame from the first base. V is pared back by 1 base and J by 8 bases, with 11 bases lying between the germline termini. The collaborating institutions used their own protocols to collect whole blood in K2EDTA tubes. For TCRbeta analysis, collaborators shipped samples as frozen whole blood, isolated PBMCs, or DNA extracted from either of those sample types. Sequencing input: peripheral blood. The chain joins TRBV4-1 to TRBJ1-1, with the D gene call left open. The sequence came from a man in his late teens or twenties with acute or convalescent COVID-19. The nucleotides read TGCGCCAGCAGCCAAGGGCAGGAACGAGAAGCTTTCTTT. This encodes CASSQGQEREAFF.